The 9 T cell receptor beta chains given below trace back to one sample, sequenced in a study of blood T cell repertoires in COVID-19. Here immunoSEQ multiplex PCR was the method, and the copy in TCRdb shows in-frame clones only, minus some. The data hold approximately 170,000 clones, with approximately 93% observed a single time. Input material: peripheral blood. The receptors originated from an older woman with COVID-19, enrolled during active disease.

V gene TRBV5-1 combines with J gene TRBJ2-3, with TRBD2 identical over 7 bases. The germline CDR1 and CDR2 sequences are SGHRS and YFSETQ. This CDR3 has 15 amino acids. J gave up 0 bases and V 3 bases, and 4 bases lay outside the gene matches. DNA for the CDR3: TGCGCCAGCAGCTCCAGCGGGGTTAGCACAGATACGCAGTATTTT. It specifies CASSSSGVSTDTQYF.

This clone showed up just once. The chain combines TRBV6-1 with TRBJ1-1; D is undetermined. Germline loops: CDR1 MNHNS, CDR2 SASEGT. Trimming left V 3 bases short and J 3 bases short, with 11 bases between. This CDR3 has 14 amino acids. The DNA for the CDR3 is TGTGCCAGCAGTGAGTCTACCCGGGACACTGAAGCTTTCTTT. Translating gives CASSESTRDTEAFF.

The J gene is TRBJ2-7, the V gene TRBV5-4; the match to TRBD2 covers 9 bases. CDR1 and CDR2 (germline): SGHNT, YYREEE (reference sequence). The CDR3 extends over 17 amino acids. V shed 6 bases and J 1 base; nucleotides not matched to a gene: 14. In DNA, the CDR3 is TGTGCCAGCACCCGTGCCAACCTAGCGGGGCTTTCCTACGAGCAGTACTTC. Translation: CASTRANLAGLSYEQYF.

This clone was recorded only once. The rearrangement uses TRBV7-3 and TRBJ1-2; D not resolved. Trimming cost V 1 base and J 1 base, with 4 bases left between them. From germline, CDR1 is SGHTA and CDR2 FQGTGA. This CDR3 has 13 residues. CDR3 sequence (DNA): TGTGCCAGCAGCTTAAGCGTTAACTATGGCTACACCTTC. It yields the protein CASSLSVNYGYTF. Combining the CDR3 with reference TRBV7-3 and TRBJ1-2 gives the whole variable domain GAGVSQTPSNKVTEKGKYVELRCDPISGHTALYWYRQSLGQGPEFLIYFQGTGAADDSGLPNDRFFAVRPEGSVSTLKIQRTERGDSAVYLCASSLSVNYGYTFGSGTRLTVV.

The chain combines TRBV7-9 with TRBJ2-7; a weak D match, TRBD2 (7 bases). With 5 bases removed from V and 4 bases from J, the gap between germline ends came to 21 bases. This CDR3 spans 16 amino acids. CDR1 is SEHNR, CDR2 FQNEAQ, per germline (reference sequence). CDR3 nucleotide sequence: TGTGCCAGCAGCCCCGCATGGGGGGGGCGCGAATACGAGCAGTACTTC. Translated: CASSPAWGGREYEQYF.

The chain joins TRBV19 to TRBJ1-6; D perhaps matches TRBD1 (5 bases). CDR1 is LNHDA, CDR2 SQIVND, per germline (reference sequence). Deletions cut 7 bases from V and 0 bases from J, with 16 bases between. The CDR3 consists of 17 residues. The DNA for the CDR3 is TGTGCCAGTACTCCCTCGGGGGGGTACTCCTATAATTCACCCCTCCACTTT. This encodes CASTPSGGYSYNSPLHF.

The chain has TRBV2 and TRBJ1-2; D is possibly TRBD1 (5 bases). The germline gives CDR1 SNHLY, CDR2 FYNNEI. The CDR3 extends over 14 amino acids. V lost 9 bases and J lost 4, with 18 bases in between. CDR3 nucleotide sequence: TGTGCCAGGCGCATTCACGGGGGGTCCTATGGCTACACCTTC. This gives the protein CARRIHGGSYGYTF.

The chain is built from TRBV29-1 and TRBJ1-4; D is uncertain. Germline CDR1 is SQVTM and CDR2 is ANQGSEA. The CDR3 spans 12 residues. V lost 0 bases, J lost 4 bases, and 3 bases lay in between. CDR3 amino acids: CSVEDNNEKLFF. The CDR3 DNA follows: TGCAGCGTTGAAGATAATAATGAAAAACTGTTTTTT.

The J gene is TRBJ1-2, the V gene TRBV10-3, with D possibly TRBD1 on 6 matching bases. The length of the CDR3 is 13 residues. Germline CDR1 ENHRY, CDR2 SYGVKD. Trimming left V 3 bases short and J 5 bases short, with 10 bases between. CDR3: CAISEVQGYGYTF. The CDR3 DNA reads TGTGCCATCAGTGAAGTACAGGGATATGGCTACACCTTC.